This T cell receptor beta chain was recovered during a study of control samples from healthy donors and cancer patients. The CDR3 runs to 15 residues. Per the germline V gene, CDR1 is LNHDA and CDR2 is SQIVND (reference sequence). The trim removed 9 bases at V and 0 bases at J, leaving 8 bases unmatched. Sequencing was performed with immunoSEQ multiplex PCR; in TCRdb, only in-frame clones are kept and a portion is missing. The sample holds approximately 76,000 clones, around 80% seen once. The TCR comes from a man aged 55 to 70 with head and neck cancer. The chain links TRBV19 to TRBJ1-3; 7 positions match TRBD1. Specimen: PBMCs. The DNA for the CDR3 is TGTGCCAGCCGACAGGGAGAGGACTCTGGAAACACCATATATTTT. Its translation is CASRQGEDSGNTIYF.